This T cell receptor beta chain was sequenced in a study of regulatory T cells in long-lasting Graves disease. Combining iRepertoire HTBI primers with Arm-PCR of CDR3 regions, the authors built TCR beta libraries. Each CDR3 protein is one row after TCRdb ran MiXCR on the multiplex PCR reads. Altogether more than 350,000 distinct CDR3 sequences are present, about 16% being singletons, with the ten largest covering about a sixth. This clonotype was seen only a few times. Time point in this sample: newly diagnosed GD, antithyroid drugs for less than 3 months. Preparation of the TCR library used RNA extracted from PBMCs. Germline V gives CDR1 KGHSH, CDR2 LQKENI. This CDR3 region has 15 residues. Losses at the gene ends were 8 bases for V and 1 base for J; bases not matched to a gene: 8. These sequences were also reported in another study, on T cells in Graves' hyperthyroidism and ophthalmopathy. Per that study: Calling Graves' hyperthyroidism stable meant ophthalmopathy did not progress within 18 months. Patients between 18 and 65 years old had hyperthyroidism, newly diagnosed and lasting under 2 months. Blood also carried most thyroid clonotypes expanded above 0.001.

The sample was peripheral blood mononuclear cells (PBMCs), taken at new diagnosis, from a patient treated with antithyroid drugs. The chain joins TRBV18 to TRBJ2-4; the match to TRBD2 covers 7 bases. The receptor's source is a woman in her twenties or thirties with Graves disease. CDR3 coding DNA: TGTGCCAGCGCGCTAGTGGGGGGGGCCAAAAACATTCAGTACTTC. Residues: CASALVGGAKNIQYF.